The TCR beta chain described here comes from a study of cytomegalovirus exposure and HLA in healthy donors. Overall study findings and caveats: In vitro work confirmed that three CMV-associated chains recognize CMV antigens. Later on, a genetic analysis was performed. It linked a missense variant in DCLRE1C with V- and J-gene trimming of TCR beta. Cytomegalovirus-associated TCR beta chains were listed, numbering approximately 150. Association with HLA alleles at 0.05 false discovery rate was found for 16,951 TCR beta sequences in a later analysis.

Primers for the PCR totalled 60 Vbeta and 13 Jbeta. Here immunoSEQ multiplex PCR was the method, and the copy in TCRdb shows in-frame clones only, minus some. Among about 90,000 clones listed, about 81% were seen once. Germline V gene sequence: CDR1 SQVTM, CDR2 ANQGSEA. The junction had 11 bases not matched to a gene; V was cut back by 7 bases and J by 4 bases. This CDR3 is built from 14 residues. As to this clone: Its antigen is as yet unknown.

Sequencing input: PBMCs. The source of this sequence is a man aged 18 to 30 in good health and CMV-seronegative. J is TRBJ2-3 and V is TRBV29-1, with TRBD1 identical over 7 bases. CDR3 loop: CSGTGAPSADTQYF. DNA of the CDR3: TGCAGCGGAACAGGGGCTCCCTCTGCAGATACGCAGTATTTT.